One and the same sample provided the 20 T cell receptor beta chains below, sequenced in a study of CD8+ T cells in alopecia areata. RNA extraction was followed by reverse transcription into cDNA, which acted as the sequencing template. TCRdb keeps only in-frame clones here, not all; method: immunoSEQ multiplex PCR. The sample contains 40,000 to 45,000 clones, roughly 92% of which appear only once. Treatment given: oral pan-JAK inhibitor, 5-10 mg twice daily. The sample consisted of CD8+ T cells sorted from blood, taken at week 24, from a patient treated with tofacitinib. These receptors originate from a human donor with alopecia areata.

V and J are TRBV27 and TRBJ2-3; no definite D call. V was clipped by 2 bases and J by 4 bases, with 4 bases between them. Germline loops: CDR1 MNHEY, CDR2 SMNVEV (reference sequence). The CDR3 totals 12 residues. In nucleotides, the CDR3 is TGTGCCAGCAGTTTACATGCAGATACGCAGTATTTT. As protein: CASSLHADTQYF.

The CDR3 DNA is TGTGCCAGCAGCTGGTTCATGACAGGGAAAAACATTCAGTACTTC. This encodes CASSWFMTGKNIQYF. The chain recombines TRBV13 with TRBJ2-4, with TRBD1 matching 7 bases. The CDR3 spans 15 residues. Losses at the gene ends were 4 bases for V and 4 bases for J; bases not matched to a gene: 7. Per the germline V gene, CDR1 is PRHDT and CDR2 is FYEKMQ (reference sequence).

The chain recombines TRBV7-9 with TRBJ2-7, with no clear D. Germline loops: CDR1 SEHNR, CDR2 FQNEAQ (reference sequence). V was cut by 8 bases and J by 4 bases, with 18 bases left in between. The CDR3 runs to 14 residues. Here the CDR3 reads CASSTANQFYEQYF. DNA for the CDR3: TGTGCCAGCTCCACAGCCAACCAATTTTACGAGCAGTACTTC.

The CDR3 nucleotides are TGTGCCAGCAGTTATCGCCGGACGGACACAGATACGCAGTATTTT. This gives the protein CASSYRRTDTDTQYF. The chain combines TRBV6-5 with TRBJ2-3, with no clear D. Trimming pared 3 bases from V and 2 bases from J, leaving 12 bases between. This CDR3 is 15 amino acids long. Germline V gene data show CDR1 as MNHEY and CDR2 as SVGAGI.

The chain uses TRBV7-9 and TRBJ2-1, with 7 bases lining up with TRBD1. The V gene end was trimmed by 5 bases and the J gene end by 0 bases; junction bases not matched to a gene: 10. Looked up from germline, CDR1 is SEHNR and CDR2 is FQNEAQ (reference sequence). CDR3 length: 17 residues. The DNA for the CDR3 is TGTGCCAGCAGCCCGCCGGACAGGCCGAGCTCCTACAATGAGCAGTTCTTC. Protein: CASSPPDRPSSYNEQFF.

The V and J genes are TRBV6-5 and TRBJ1-1; tentative D call: TRBD1 (5 bases). CDR1 is MNHEY and CDR2 is SVGAGI in the germline V gene. Trimming took off 5 bases at V and 2 bases at J, with 15 bases between the two ends. The CDR3 runs 15 residues. CDR3 loop: CASSRTGDPNTEAFF. The CDR3 nucleotides read TGTGCCAGCAGTAGGACTGGGGACCCAAACACTGAAGCTTTCTTT.

The V and J genes are TRBV29-1 and TRBJ2-5; D could derive from TRBD1 or TRBD2 (5 bases each). This CDR3 is built from 15 residues. CDR1 and CDR2 (germline): SQVTM, ANQGSEA. Trimming left V 8 bases short and J 2 bases short, with 21 bases between. The CDR3 spells CSLVFPGPRQETQYF. The CDR3 nucleotides read TGCAGCCTTGTTTTTCCGGGACCGAGGCAAGAGACCCAGTACTTC.

The chain is built from TRBV28 and TRBJ2-1; D is unclear. The V gene's germline CDR1 is MDHEN and CDR2 SYDVKM. The length of the CDR3 is 10 residues. V lost 4 bases to trimming and J lost 8 bases, with 3 bases between them. The CDR3 is CASSSYEQFF. CDR3 DNA: TGTGCCAGCAGTTCATATGAGCAGTTCTTC.

The V call is TRBV19, the J call TRBJ2-4, with 7 nucleotides matching TRBD1. J was trimmed by 3 bases and V by 5 bases; bases with no gene match: 16. Per germline, CDR1 LNHDA and CDR2 SQIVND (reference sequence). The CDR3 is 18 amino acids. The CDR3: CASSEGAAYPLFKNIQYF. The CDR3 coding sequence is TGTGCCAGTAGTGAGGGGGCCGCATACCCTTTGTTCAAAAACATTCAGTACTTC. The whole variable domain, filled in from reference TRBV19 and TRBJ2-4, reads DGGITQSPKYLFRKEGQNVTLSCEQNLNHDAMYWYRQDPGQGLRLIYYSQIVNDFQKGDIAEGYSVSREKKESFPLTVTSAQKNPTAFYLCASSEGAAYPLFKNIQYFGAGTRLSVL.

The chain has TRBV13 and TRBJ2-5; 7 bases are a match to TRBD1. Germline-derived CDR1 and CDR2 are PRHDT and FYEKMQ (reference sequence). Germline trimming cut 4 bases from V and 0 bases from J; bases unmatched to any gene: 2. The CDR3 covers 14 residues. The CDR3 here is CASSSTGYQETQYF. DNA for the CDR3: TGTGCCAGCAGCTCGACAGGGTACCAAGAGACCCAGTACTTC.

This clone was observed a single time. The genes are TRBV4-2 and TRBJ2-7, with TRBD1 as a possible D gene (6 bases). Germline V gene lookup returns CDR1 LGHNA and CDR2 YNFKEQ. The V end was cut by 0 bases, the J end by 2 bases, with 14 bases between. The CDR3 totals 16 residues. The CDR3 loop reads CASSQEWAGEPYEQYF. CDR3 in DNA: TGTGCCAGCAGCCAAGAGTGGGCAGGGGAGCCCTACGAGCAGTACTTC.

This clone was seen once. The rearrangement links TRBV23-1 to TRBJ2-1; the match to TRBD1 covers 10 bases. TRBV23-1 is recorded as an ORF, its role being uncertain. This CDR3 comprises 17 residues. Germline trimming cut 11 bases from V and 8 bases from J; bases unmatched to any gene: 21. In nucleotides, the CDR3 is TGCGCCGCCGAGCCTTCGAGCGACAGGGGGCGAGGGGATGAGCAGTTCTTC. Its protein is CAAEPSSDRGRGDEQFF.

V usage is TRBV27 and J usage is TRBJ2-7; D call uncertain. Trimming shortened V by 6 bases and J by 7 bases, and 13 bases separated the two germline ends. Looked up from germline, CDR1 is MNHEY and CDR2 is SMNVEV (reference sequence). The CDR3 is made up of 12 amino acids. The CDR3 loop is CASRQQSTEQYF. CDR3 nucleotide sequence: TGTGCCAGCAGACAACAATCCACTGAGCAGTACTTC.

The chain recombines TRBV13 with TRBJ2-1; no clear D. Germline V gene sequence: CDR1 PRHDT, CDR2 FYEKMQ (reference sequence). This CDR3 region has 14 residues. V gave up 4 bases and J gave up 4 bases, with 11 bases separating them. The CDR3 is CASSSPVEYNEQFF. The CDR3, as DNA: TGTGCCAGCAGCTCTCCGGTGGAATACAATGAGCAGTTCTTC.

This clone was counted only a few times. At one boundary the junction diverges from the germline segment, which might be a read error. The same CDR3 also results from other DNA sequences found in this sample. The chain uses TRBV5-5 and TRBJ2-7; possible D gene TRBD2, 5 bases. The germline gives CDR1 SGHKS, CDR2 YYEKEE (reference sequence). The CDR3 totals 16 residues. DNA of the CDR3: TGCGCCAGCAGCCATTCGTTCGGGGAAGCGTCCTACGAGCAGTACTTC. Its protein is CASSHSFGEASYEQYF.

The chain carries TRBV28 and TRBJ2-3; TRBD2 is a possible D gene (5 bases). The CDR3 extends over 16 amino acids. CDR1 is MDHEN, CDR2 SYDVKM, per germline. Trimming removed 5 bases from V and 0 bases from J, with 15 bases in between. The CDR3 nucleotides read TGTGCCAGCAGTCTCGGACTGTCCCCCAGCACAGATACGCAGTATTTT. Its protein product is CASSLGLSPSTDTQYF.

This clone was picked up one time. J is TRBJ2-7 and V is TRBV4-1, with D perhaps TRBD2 (6 bases). CDR1 and CDR2 from the germline V gene are MGHRA and YSYEKL. There are 15 residues in the CDR3. Between the trimmed V and J ends, which lost 5 bases and 3 bases, there was a span of 17 bases. The CDR3 DNA reads TGCGCCAGCAGCAAAGGGCGTGGTAGCGGCTACGAGCAGTACTTC. Its translation is CASSKGRGSGYEQYF.

This clone came up a few times. This chain links TRBV6-5 with TRBJ1-6; D is unresolved. V was pared by 8 bases and J by 0 bases, with 11 bases between. CDR3 length: 15 amino acids. Germline V lookup: CDR1 MNHEY, CDR2 SVGAGI. Written as DNA, the CDR3 is TGTGCCAGCGGATTCGGGAGCTCCTATAATTCACCCCTCCACTTT. Its translation is CASGFGSSYNSPLHF.

This chain joins TRBV7-9 and TRBJ2-1, with D unresolved. The V end lost 7 bases, the J end lost 5 bases, and 15 bases lay between the germline ends. Germline V gives CDR1 SEHNR, CDR2 FQNEAQ (reference sequence). CDR3 length equals 14 residues. The CDR3 coding sequence is TGTGCCAGCACCACCTCTTACCGGGACAATGAGCAGTTCTTC. Amino acids: CASTTSYRDNEQFF.

This chain uses TRBV4-1 with TRBJ2-1; 10 bases align to TRBD1. V trimming: 4 bases; J trimming: 4 bases; junction bases outside the gene matches: 4. This CDR3 is 15 amino acids long. Germline CDR1 is MGHRA and CDR2 is YSYEKL. This CDR3 reads CASSRQGAGYNEQFF. Written as DNA, the CDR3 is TGCGCCAGCAGCCGACAGGGGGCGGGTTACAATGAGCAGTTCTTC.